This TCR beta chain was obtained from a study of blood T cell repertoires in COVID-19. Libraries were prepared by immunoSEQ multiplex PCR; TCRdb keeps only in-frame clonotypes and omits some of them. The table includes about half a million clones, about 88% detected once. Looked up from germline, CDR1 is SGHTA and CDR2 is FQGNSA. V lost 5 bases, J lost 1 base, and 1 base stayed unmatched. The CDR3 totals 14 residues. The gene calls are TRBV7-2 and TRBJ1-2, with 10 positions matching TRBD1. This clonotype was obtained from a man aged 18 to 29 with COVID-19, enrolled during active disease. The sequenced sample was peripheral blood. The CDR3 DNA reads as TGTGCCAGCAGCAGGGACAGGGGTAACTATGGCTACACCTTC. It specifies CASSRDRGNYGYTF.